The clone carrying this T cell receptor beta chain has at least ten counts. This sample was taken from a study of tumor-infiltrating lymphocytes in primary liver carcinoma. Trimming took 1 base from V and 0 from J, leaving 7 bases between them. There are 15 residues in the CDR3. In germline, CDR1 is MNHNS, CDR2 SASEGT. Extraction of RNA together with DNA used about 20-34 mg of unsorted bulk tissue. Starting material of 500 ng total RNA yielded TCR beta cDNA via a constant-region primer. What produced the TCR beta libraries was three nested multiplex PCR rounds using slightly modified ARM-PCR. The first two PCR rounds used TRBV1-TRBV30 primers with a Cbeta primer, approximately 10 cycles each. Each CDR3 protein is one row after TCRdb ran MiXCR on the multiplex PCR reads. Here the sample spans 70,000 to 95,000 distinct CDR3 sequences, 60% to 75% being singletons.

The chain links TRBV6-1 to TRBJ1-5; D gene ambiguous. The sequence was collected from a man in his forties with primary liver carcinoma and hepatitis B virus infection. Sequenced input: liver tumor tissue from sampling region 4. Subset given: tumor region T4, right-lateral pole. The CDR3 here is CASSEVGSSNQPQHF. Written as DNA, the CDR3 is TGTGCCAGCAGTGAAGTAGGGTCTAGCAATCAGCCCCAGCATTTT.